The 13 T cell receptor beta chains given below trace back to one sample, sequenced in a study of T-cell reconstitution after alpha-beta-depleted transplantation in children. A TCRbeta library incorporating unique molecular identifiers was prepared. TCRdb independently ran MiXCR on the PCR reads; one entry per CDR3 protein. The sample gives hundreds of thousands of distinct CDR3 sequences, approximately 12% of which show up once; roughly 2.6% is in the top ten. Sequenced here: PBMCs from the stem cell graft donor, sampled from the stem cell graft. These receptors originate from a human donor who donated a stem cell graft to a child with acute lymphoblastic leukemia.

This clonotype was seen only a few times. The V call is TRBV4-2, the J call TRBJ2-7; perhaps TRBD1 as D (6 bases). This CDR3 is built from 14 residues. Germline assignment: CDR1 LGHNA and CDR2 YNFKEQ. V was clipped by 4 bases and J by 3 bases, with 13 bases between them. CDR3 sequence reads: CASSPDNRDYEQYF. Here the CDR3 DNA reads TGTGCCAGCAGCCCCGATAACAGGGACTACGAGCAGTACTTC.

This clonotype was recorded many times. CDR3 nucleotide sequence: TGTGCCAGCCAGAACCACTCGAAAACAGGGGGAAGTCGTGAAAAACTGTTTTTT. This sequence encodes CASQNHSKTGGSREKLFF. The chain employs TRBV7-8 and TRBJ1-4; TRBD1 matches at 8 bases. The germline V gene has CDR1 SGHVS and CDR2 FQNEAQ. With V trimmed by 8 bases and J by 7 bases, 21 bases remained unmatched. The CDR3 spans 18 residues.

This clonotype was seen ten or more times. CDR3 loop: CASSQESAGGSEQYF. CDR3 coding DNA: TGTGCCAGCAGCCAAGAGTCGGCAGGGGGCAGCGAGCAGTACTTC. V and J are TRBV3-1 and TRBJ2-7; 8 bases map to TRBD1. The junction had 7 bases not matched to a gene; V was cut back by 0 bases and J by 6 bases. Per the germline V gene, CDR1 is LGHDT and CDR2 is YNNKEL (reference sequence). The CDR3 is 15 residues long.

The V gene is TRBV28, the J gene TRBJ2-3; TRBD2 is a possible D gene (6 bases). Germline values: CDR1 MDHEN, CDR2 SYDVKM. V lost 5 bases, J lost 3 bases, and 15 bases lay in between. The CDR3 is made up of 15 amino acids. The chain's CDR3 is CASSPQIRGTDTQYF. The DNA for the CDR3 is TGTGCCAGCAGTCCCCAAATTCGGGGGACAGATACGCAGTATTTT.

Ten or more counts support this clonotype. The chain couples TRBV5-1 to TRBJ1-4, with D possibly being TRBD1 (6 bases). Germline values: CDR1 SGHRS, CDR2 YFSETQ. The germline V and J ends were trimmed by 0 bases and 6 bases, with 9 bases remaining between them. CDR3 length equals 14 residues. The CDR3 region is CASSLGSGDEKLFF. The CDR3 coding sequence is TGCGCCAGCAGCTTGGGCTCAGGGGATGAAAAACTGTTTTTT.

At least ten counts were recorded for this clonotype. This chain connects TRBV5-1 to TRBJ2-1; no firm D call. Trimming shortened V by 1 base and J by 0 bases, and 11 bases separated the two germline ends. Germline CDR1 SGHRS, CDR2 YFSETQ. The CDR3 has 16 amino acids. The CDR3 bases are TGCGCCAGCAGCTTGTCCGCAGTCGGCTCCTACAATGAGCAGTTCTTC. Its translation: CASSLSAVGSYNEQFF.

This clonotype was seen many times. The rearrangement links TRBV7-2 to TRBJ1-2; 8 bases map to TRBD1. The CDR3 extends over 16 amino acids. V was clipped by 2 bases and J by 2 bases; unmatched bases: 7. CDR1 is SGHTA, CDR2 FQGNSA, per germline. The CDR3 DNA reads as TGTGCCAGCAGCTTATGGGCGACAGGGGAGAACTATGGCTACACCTTC. Translating gives CASSLWATGENYGYTF.

This clonotype occurred many times. The chain couples TRBV25-1 to TRBJ1-3; D is unclear. V lost 0 bases and J 0 bases, leaving 9 bases between the germline ends. The CDR3 loop spans 16 amino acids. Germline V gene lookup returns CDR1 MGHDK and CDR2 SYGVNS. The CDR3, as DNA: TGTGCCAGCAGTGAATATCACCTGAGCTCTGGAAACACCATATATTTT. Protein sequence: CASSEYHLSSGNTIYF. The full variable domain, in which reference TRBV25-1 and TRBJ1-3 provide the parts outside the CDR3, is EADIYQTPRYLVIGTGKKITLECSQTMGHDKMYWYQQDPGMELHLIHYSYGVNSTEKGDLSSESTVSRIRTEHFPLTLESARPSHTSQYLCASSEYHLSSGNTIYFGEGSWLTVV.

This clonotype has ten or more counts. The chain couples TRBV5-1 to TRBJ2-7; 11 nucleotides line up with TRBD1. The germline gives CDR1 SGHRS, CDR2 YFSETQ. This CDR3 is 15 amino acids long. The ends lost 5 bases at V and 7 bases at J; junction bases unmatched: 11. The CDR3 nucleotides read TGCGCCAGCAGGCGGGACAGGGGGACGGTGGGGGAGCAGTACTTC. Encoded protein: CASRRDRGTVGEQYF.

This clonotype was recorded many times. V and J are TRBV5-5 and TRBJ1-5; D is undetermined. CDR3 length: 13 amino acids. With 1 base removed from V and 4 bases from J, the gap between germline ends came to 6 bases. Germline CDR1 SGHKS, CDR2 YYEKEE (reference sequence). The CDR3 sequence: CASSLYPNQPQHF. The CDR3 bases are TGTGCCAGCAGCTTGTATCCTAATCAGCCCCAGCATTTT.

The V call is TRBV4-1, the J call TRBJ1-6, with a tentative D call TRBD1 (5 bases). The V and J ends lost 1 base and 2 bases respectively, with 12 bases between them. The length of the CDR3 is 17 residues. Per germline, CDR1 MGHRA and CDR2 YSYEKL. CDR3 loop: CASSQGRDQPYNSPLHF. Here the CDR3 DNA reads TGCGCCAGCAGCCAAGGGAGGGACCAACCCTATAATTCACCCCTCCACTTT.

This clonotype was counted many times. The chain combines TRBV10-3 with TRBJ2-3; D may be TRBD1 (6 bases). Per germline, CDR1 ENHRY and CDR2 SYGVKD. This CDR3 contains 14 residues. Trimming pared 3 bases from V and 5 bases from J, leaving 12 bases between. The CDR3 region is CAISDEGGVDTQYF. CDR3 sequence (DNA): TGTGCCATCAGTGACGAAGGGGGAGTAGATACGCAGTATTTT.

The chain links TRBV18 to TRBJ1-4, with D hard to call. Germline CDR1 is KGHSH and CDR2 is LQKENI. The CDR3 is made up of 17 amino acids. Trimming left V 3 bases short and J 3 bases short, with 17 bases between. The CDR3 spells CASSPSRTSTSNEKLFF. In nucleotides, the CDR3 is TGTGCCAGCTCACCTTCTCGGACTTCAACCTCTAATGAAAAACTGTTTTTT.